One and the same sample provided the 14 T cell receptor beta chains below, sequenced in a study of response to subunit inactivated influenza vaccine. TCRdb called the RT-PCR reads again in MiXCR, with one record for every CDR3 protein. The table has 500,000 to 550,000 distinct CDR3 sequences, about 7.2% seen once; the top ten hold under 15%. This specimen consisted of PBMCs from blood, obtained less than 30 months after vaccination. The receptors originated from a man between 50 and 75 years old who received an inactivated influenza vaccine.

This clonotype has only a few counts. The junction differs from germline at one of its ends, possibly a read error. The chain uses TRBV29-1 and TRBJ2-5; D tentatively fits TRBD1 or TRBD2 (5 bases each). There are 16 residues in the CDR3. Germline V gives CDR1 SQVTM, CDR2 ANQGSEA. CDR3 DNA sequence: TGCAGCGTTGAAGGGGTCCAGGGAGATTATCAAGAGGCCCAGTACTTC. Translating gives CSVEGVQGDYQEAQYF.

The chain has TRBV2 and TRBJ1-4; TRBD1 matches at 7 bases. Germline CDR1 SNHLY, CDR2 FYNNEI. The length of the CDR3 is 15 residues. J lost 0 bases, V lost 5 bases, and 3 bases had no gene match. CDR3 in DNA: TGTGCCAGCAGTTTCCAGGGGGCAACTAATGAAAAACTGTTTTTT. This gives the protein CASSFQGATNEKLFF. Looking up the rest from reference TRBV2 and TRBJ1-4 gives the full variable domain: EPEVTQTPSHQVTQMGQEVILRCVPISNHLYFYWYRQILGQKVEFLVSFYNNEISEKSEIFDDQFSVERPDGSNFTLKIRSTKLEDSAMYFCASSFQGATNEKLFFGSGTQLSVL.

As for this clonotype: Possible read error: a much larger clone is one base away. V and J are TRBV4-3 and TRBJ1-1; D ambiguous. The germline gives CDR1 LGHNA, CDR2 YSLEER. V was cut by 1 base and J by 1 base, with 13 bases left in between. This CDR3 spans 16 amino acids. The CDR3 spells CASSQGRLLRNTEAFF. In nucleotides, the CDR3 is TGCGCCAGCAGCCAAGGTCGTCTCCTTCGGAACACTGAAGCTTTCTTT.

This chain connects TRBV20-1 to TRBJ2-5; D remains unclear. Trimming took off 6 bases at V and 10 bases at J, with 18 bases between the two ends. The CDR3 extends over 12 amino acids. From germline, CDR1 is DFQATT and CDR2 SNEGSKA (reference sequence). This chain's CDR3 is CSALSVSVLQYF. CDR3 DNA: TGCAGTGCCCTATCTGTTTCTGTTCTCCAGTACTTC.

In its sample, this clonotype was seen many times. One end of the junction does not line up with germline, which may come from a read error. V gene TRBV25-1 combines with J gene TRBJ2-7; no definite D call. Germline CDR1 MGHDK, CDR2 SYGVNS. The CDR3 is 11 residues long. The CDR3, as DNA: TGTGCCAGCAGCGAATCCTACGAGCAGTACTTC. It codes for CASSESYEQYF.

This clonotype was seen at least ten times. The J gene is TRBJ2-5, the V gene TRBV3-1, with D perhaps given as TRBD1 or TRBD2 (5 bases each). There are 14 residues in the CDR3. V was trimmed by 5 bases and J by 2 bases, leaving 12 bases between them. From germline, CDR1 is LGHDT and CDR2 YNNKEL (reference sequence). DNA for the CDR3: TGTGCCAGCAGCGACAGCGGCAAACAAGAGACCCAGTACTTC. Translation gives CASSDSGKQETQYF.

This clonotype has a count of ten or more. V and J are TRBV12-3 or TRBV12-4 and TRBJ2-1; perhaps D is TRBD1 or TRBD2 (5 bases each). The CDR3 loop spans 14 amino acids. Trimming stripped 6 bases from V and 5 bases from J, with 14 bases between. The CDR3 protein is CASRPGRKNNEQFF. DNA of the CDR3: TGTGCCAGCAGACCGGGACGGAAGAACAATGAGCAGTTCTTC.

This clonotype has only a few counts. This sequence joins TRBV11-2 and TRBJ2-2, with 8 bases identical to TRBD2. J lost 5 bases, V lost 3 bases, and 2 bases had no gene match. Germline V CDR1 and CDR2: SGHAT, FQNNGV. CDR3 length: 14 amino acids. CDR3 residues: CASSFTGGTGELFF. CDR3 bases: TGTGCCAGCAGCTTTACGGGGGGGACCGGGGAGCTGTTTTTT.

This clonotype was counted only a few times. It may be a read error: a sequence one base away is much more abundant. The genes are TRBV6-5 and TRBJ2-5; D might be TRBD1 or TRBD2, each matching 5 bases. This CDR3 has 13 amino acids. V lost 2 bases, J lost 5 bases, and 9 bases lay in between. Germline V gene data show CDR1 as MNHEY and CDR2 as SVGAGI. The chain's CDR3 is CASSYEGLETQYF. CDR3 bases: TGTGCCAGCAGTTACGAGGGGCTGGAGACCCAGTACTTC.

This clonotype has at least ten counts. The rearrangement links TRBV5-1 to TRBJ1-1, with D possibly being TRBD1 (6 bases). V was clipped by 4 bases and J by 1 base, with 11 bases between them. Germline CDR1 SGHRS, CDR2 YFSETQ. The CDR3 has 14 amino acids. The CDR3: CASSQGTPNTEAFF. CDR3 nucleotide sequence: TGCGCCAGCAGCCAGGGGACACCGAACACTGAAGCTTTCTTT. Full variable domain (outside the CDR3, taken from reference TRBV5-1 and TRBJ1-1): KAGVTQTPRYLIKTRGQQVTLSCSPISGHRSVSWYQQTPGQGLQFLFEYFSETQRNKGNFPGRFSGRQFSNSRSEMNVSTLELGDSALYLCASSQGTPNTEAFFGQGTRLTVV.

V and J are TRBV12-3 or TRBV12-4 and TRBJ1-1; D is possibly TRBD1 (6 bases). Deletions cut 4 bases from V and 5 bases from J, with 20 bases between. CDR3 length: 16 amino acids. CDR3 sequence (DNA): TGTGCCAGCAGTTCGCGGCAGGGGTGGTCCAAGACTGAAGCTTTCTTT. Translation: CASSSRQGWSKTEAFF.

This clonotype occurred a few times. V usage is TRBV7-8 and J usage is TRBJ1-1; D remains unclear. The V gene's germline CDR1 is SGHVS and CDR2 FQNEAQ. There are 14 residues in the CDR3. V was clipped by 1 base and J by 0 bases, with 6 bases between them. CDR3 region: CASSLEAMNTEAFF. The CDR3, as DNA: TGTGCCAGCAGCTTAGAAGCCATGAACACTGAAGCTTTCTTT.

This clonotype was seen a few times. The chain has TRBV11-2 and TRBJ2-1; no reliable D call. Germline CDR1 reads SGHAT; CDR2 reads FQNNGV. There are 14 residues in the CDR3. Deletions cut 2 bases from V and 7 bases from J, with 12 bases between. The CDR3 region has the DNA TGTGCCAGCAGCTTAAGGCGGATTTTGAATGAGCAGTTCTTC. Translating gives CASSLRRILNEQFF.

Ten or more counts support this clonotype. The rearrangement links TRBV10-3 to TRBJ2-5; D perhaps matches TRBD2 (5 bases). The CDR3 extends over 13 amino acids. CDR1 ENHRY and CDR2 SYGVKD come from the germline V gene. V was clipped by 5 bases and J by 5 bases, with 12 bases between them. CDR3 residues: CAISSGNRETQYF. CDR3 DNA: TGTGCCATCAGTTCCGGGAACCGGGAGACCCAGTACTTC.